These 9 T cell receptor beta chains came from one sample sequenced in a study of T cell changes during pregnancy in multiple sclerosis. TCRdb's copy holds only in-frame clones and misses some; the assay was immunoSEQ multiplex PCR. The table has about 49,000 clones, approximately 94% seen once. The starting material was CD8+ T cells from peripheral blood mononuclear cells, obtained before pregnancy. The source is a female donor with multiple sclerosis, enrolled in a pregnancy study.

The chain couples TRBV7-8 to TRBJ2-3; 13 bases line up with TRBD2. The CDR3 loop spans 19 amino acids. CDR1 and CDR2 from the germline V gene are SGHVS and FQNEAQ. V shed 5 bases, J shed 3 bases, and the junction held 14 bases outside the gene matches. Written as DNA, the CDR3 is TGTGCCAGCAGCCTAAAGACAATCGGACTAGCGGGAGTTACAGATACGCAGTATTTT. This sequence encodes CASSLKTIGLAGVTDTQYF.

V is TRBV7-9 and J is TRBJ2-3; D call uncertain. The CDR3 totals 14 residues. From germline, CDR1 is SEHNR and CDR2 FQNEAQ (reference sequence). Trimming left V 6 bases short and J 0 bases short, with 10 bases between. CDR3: CASSSEASTDTQYF. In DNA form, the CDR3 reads TGTGCCAGCAGTTCAGAGGCGAGCACAGATACGCAGTATTTT.

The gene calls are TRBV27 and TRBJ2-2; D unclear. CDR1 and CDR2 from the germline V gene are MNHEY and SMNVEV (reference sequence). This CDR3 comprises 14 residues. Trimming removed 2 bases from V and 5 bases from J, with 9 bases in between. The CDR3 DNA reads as TGTGCCAGCAGTTTAAGGAAGGAGACCGGGGAGCTGTTTTTT. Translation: CASSLRKETGELFF.

In DNA, the CDR3 is TGTGCCAGCAGTTTAAGGCAGGGTTTTCAGCCCCAGCATTTT. Encoded protein: CASSLRQGFQPQHF. This chain connects TRBV27 to TRBJ1-5; a weak D match, TRBD1 (5 bases). The CDR3 is 14 amino acids. V lost 2 bases, J lost 6 bases, and 11 bases lay in between. The germline V gene encodes CDR1 MNHEY and CDR2 SMNVEV (reference sequence).

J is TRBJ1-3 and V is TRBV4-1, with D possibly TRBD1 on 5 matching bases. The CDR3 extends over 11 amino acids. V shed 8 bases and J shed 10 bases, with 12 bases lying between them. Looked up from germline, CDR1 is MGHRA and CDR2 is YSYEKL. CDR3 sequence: CASEAGGTIYF. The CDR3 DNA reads TGCGCCAGCGAGGCCGGGGGAACCATATATTTT.

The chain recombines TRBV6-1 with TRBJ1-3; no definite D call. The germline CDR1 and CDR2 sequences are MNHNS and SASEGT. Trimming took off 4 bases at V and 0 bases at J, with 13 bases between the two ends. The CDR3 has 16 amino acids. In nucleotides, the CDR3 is TGTGCCAGCAGTGTAGAGGGCACCTACTCTGGAAACACCATATATTTT. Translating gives CASSVEGTYSGNTIYF.

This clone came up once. In DNA, the CDR3 is TGTGCCAGCAGCTTAGTAGCAGACGAGCAGTACTTC. Its protein is CASSLVADEQYF. The chain links TRBV7-9 to TRBJ2-7, with unresolved D. This CDR3 region has 12 residues. Germline loops: CDR1 SEHNR, CDR2 FQNEAQ (reference sequence). Trimming pared 1 base from V and 5 bases from J, leaving 6 bases between.

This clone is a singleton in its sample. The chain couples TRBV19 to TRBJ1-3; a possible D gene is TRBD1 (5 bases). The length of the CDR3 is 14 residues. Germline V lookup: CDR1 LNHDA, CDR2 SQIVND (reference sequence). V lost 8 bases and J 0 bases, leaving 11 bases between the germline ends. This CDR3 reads CASSQVFSGNTIYF. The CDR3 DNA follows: TGTGCCAGTTCACAGGTTTTCTCTGGAAACACCATATATTTT.

In DNA, the CDR3 is TGTGCCAGCAGTCCCTCTAGCGCCTTCTCCTACGAGCAGTACTTC. Protein: CASSPSSAFSYEQYF. V usage is TRBV6-1 and J usage is TRBJ2-7, with a tentative D call TRBD2 (6 bases). There are 15 residues in the CDR3. Germline V lookup: CDR1 MNHNS, CDR2 SASEGT. Trimming cost V 5 bases and J 0 bases, with 14 bases left between them.